This T cell receptor beta chain came from a study of blood T cells in healthy people across ages. Regarding the study as a whole: The fall in TCR beta diversity per million T cells was roughly linear with age.

A sample-barcoded 5' primer and a J-beta primer mix were used in a second PCR of roughly 7 to 12 cycles. TCRdb reanalysed the 5' RACE reads using MiXCR and keeps one entry per CDR3 protein. The data show about 1.5 million distinct CDR3 sequences, with 35% to 45% seen just once and more than 4% held by the top ten. This CDR3 is 12 amino acids long. V lost 0 bases and J 8 bases, leaving 7 bases between the germline ends. Germline V CDR1 and CDR2: ENHRY, SYGVKD. Caucasian individuals from Russia who were healthy and aged about 6 to 95 acted as donors. With each sample, at least 5 micrograms of total RNA were extracted. About this clonotype: Its target is not known.

The TCR comes from a woman younger than 35 in good health. The sample comprised blood. The rearrangement joins TRBV10-3 to TRBJ1-1; unclear D gene. The CDR3 spells CAISESIQEAFF. DNA of the CDR3: TGTGCCATCAGTGAGTCAATACAGGAAGCTTTCTTT.